This TCR beta chain was profiled in a study of shared clonotypes between healthy human individuals. CDR1 is SGHTA, CDR2 FQGNSA, per germline. Trimming removed 2 bases from V and 3 bases from J, with 8 bases in between. The CDR3 is 13 residues long. The method was immunoSEQ multiplex PCR; TCRdb's version includes in-frame clones alone and lacks a portion of them. The table lists roughly 2.2 million clones, more than 85% of them singletons. The chain recombines TRBV7-2 with TRBJ2-7; no firm D call. The TCR was taken from a man aged 18 to 30 in good health. Some clones in this sample may be carry-over from other donors' samples. Sample: naive CD4+ T cells from PBMCs. Subset: CD45RA+ positively selected. CDR3: CASSLILRYEQYF. CDR3 in DNA: TGTGCCAGCAGCTTAATCTTGCGCTACGAGCAGTACTTC.